Listed below are T cell receptor beta chains from one sample, sequenced in a study of blood T cell repertoires in COVID-19. Clones were sequenced by immunoSEQ multiplex PCR, and TCRdb holds only the in-frame ones, with some missing. The sample contains roughly 120,000 clones, roughly 90% of which appear only once. The specimen was peripheral blood. Source of these receptors: a man in his sixties with COVID-19, enrolled during active disease. CDR3s include the opening cysteine and the closing phenylalanine or tryptophan. The D gene is left open where the match is weak. Clone sizes are given selectively: once, few, many, or a class where the clone is expanded.

TRBJ2-7 TRBV5-5 - - CASSLSAYEQYF TGTGCCAGCAGCTTGTCAGCCTACGAGCAGTACTTC
TRBJ1-2 TRBV3-1/TRBV3-2 - TRBD1 CASSQIQGNYGYTF TGTGCCAGCAGCCAAATACAGGGGAACTATGGCTACACCTTC
TRBJ2-3 TRBV10-3 once - CAISEKVGLTDTQYF TGTGCCATCAGTGAGAAGGTGGGCCTCACAGATACGCAGTATTTT
TRBJ1-1 TRBV18 - - CASSPAGQDPEAFF TGTGCCAGCTCACCTGCGGGCCAGGACCCTGAAGCTTTCTTT
TRBJ2-2 TRBV25-1 - TRBD2 CASSPRRLAGGTGELFF TGTGCCAGCAGTCCCCGGAGGCTAGCGGGAGGCACCGGGGAGCTGTTTTTT
TRBJ2-2 TRBV27 - TRBD2 CASSLTSGSTTGELFF TGTGCCAGCAGTCTGACTAGCGGGAGTACGACCGGGGAGCTGTTTTTT
TRBJ1-4 TRBV5-1 - TRBD1 CASTYSHPGQGQEKLFF TGCGCCAGCACATATTCACATCCGGGACAGGGGCAGGAAAAACTGTTTTTT
TRBJ1-6 TRBV7-9 - - CASSFLGTANNSPLHF TGTGCCAGCAGCTTCCTCGGGACTGCTAATAATTCACCCCTCCACTTT
TRBJ2-5 TRBV6-5 - TRBD2 CASSSDSGSPKTQYF TGTGCCAGCAGTTCCGATAGCGGGAGCCCAAAGACCCAGTACTTC
TRBJ1-2 TRBV6-1 - - CASSESSENYGYTF TGTGCCAGCAGTGAATCATCGGAGAACTATGGCTACACCTTC
TRBJ2-3 TRBV5-4 - - CASSLRLVQGDTQYF TGTGCCAGCAGCTTAAGGCTAGTCCAAGGAGATACGCAGTATTTT
TRBJ2-5 TRBV29-1 - - CSVVRFGEYQETQYF TGCAGCGTTGTTAGGTTTGGGGAGTACCAAGAGACCCAGTACTTC
TRBJ2-2 TRBV11-2 - TRBD2 CASSSGLAGELFF TGTGCCAGCAGCTCGGGACTAGCTGGGGAGCTGTTTTTT
TRBJ2-7 TRBV28 - - CASSLGRGYEQYF TGTGCCAGCAGTTTAGGGCGTGGTTACGAGCAGTACTTC
TRBJ2-2 TRBV5-1 - - CASRVGTGELFF TGCGCCAGCCGGGTGGGCACCGGGGAGCTGTTTTTT
TRBJ2-7 TRBV28 - - CASSPSGTGINYEQYF TGTGCCAGCAGTCCCTCGGGTACCGGGATTAACTACGAGCAGTACTTC
TRBJ2-1 TRBV11-3 - - CASSLDPAVDFNEQFF TGTGCCAGCAGCTTAGACCCGGCGGTGGATTTCAATGAGCAGTTCTTC
TRBJ2-3 TRBV5-4 few TRBD2 CASSSAAGGDTDTQYF TGTGCCAGCAGCTCGGCAGCGGGAGGGGACACAGATACGCAGTATTTT
TRBJ1-2 TRBV10-3 - - CAITLRANYGYTF TGTGCCATAACCCTGAGAGCGAACTATGGCTACACCTTC
TRBJ2-1 TRBV18 - - CASSPPVVIESGEQFF TGTGCCAGCTCACCACCGGTGGTAATAGAGAGTGGTGAGCAGTTCTTC
TRBJ1-5 TRBV28 - - CASSLAGSGQPQHF TGTGCCAGCAGTTTAGCAGGGTCAGGTCAGCCCCAGCATTTT
TRBJ1-3 TRBV12-3/TRBV12-4 - - CASTLYSGNTIYF TGTGCCAGCACCCTCTACTCTGGAAACACCATATATTTT
TRBJ2-2 TRBV9 - - CASSPRQATNTGELFF TGTGCCAGCAGCCCACGACAGGCAACGAACACCGGGGAGCTGTTTTTT
TRBJ2-2 TRBV28 - TRBD1 CASSDQRQGDTGELFF TGTGCCAGCAGTGACCAGAGACAGGGGGACACCGGGGAGCTGTTTTTT
TRBJ2-6 TRBV28 - - CASSLLGHSGANVLTF TGTGCCAGCAGTTTGCTGGGGCACTCTGGGGCCAACGTCCTGACTTTC
TRBJ2-7 TRBV29-1 - - CSALEAGTYEQYF TGCAGCGCTCTGGAGGCTGGAACCTACGAGCAGTACTTC
TRBJ1-6 TRBV5-4 - TRBD1 CASSLAGRGRISPLHF TGTGCCAGCAGCTTGGCTGGAAGGGGGCGGATTTCACCCCTCCACTTT